The 19 T cell receptor beta chains presented below share a single source sample, sequenced in a study of T cell responses to AZD1222 COVID-19 vaccine. Using immunoSEQ multiplex PCR, the repertoire was profiled, and TCRdb retains in-frame clones only, with some absent. The sample includes about 110,000 clones, roughly 92% of them seen just once. The sequences come from peripheral blood, collected 28 days after the second AZD1222 dose. The receptors were gathered from an adult who received the AZD1222 COVID-19 vaccine.

This clone occurred once. The chain links TRBV3-1 (or the pseudogene TRBV3-2) to TRBJ2-7; 7 bases are a match to TRBD1. CDR1 LGHDT and CDR2 YNNKEL come from the germline V gene (reference sequence). The V and J ends lost 3 bases and 4 bases, in that order; junction bases with no gene match: 9. The CDR3 runs 15 residues. The CDR3 is CASSHNRDSKYEQYF. CDR3 nucleotide sequence: TGTGCCAGCAGCCACAACCGGGACAGTAAATACGAGCAGTACTTC.

The gene calls are TRBV5-5 and TRBJ1-2; 7 bases are shared with TRBD1. Losses at the gene ends were 4 bases for V and 8 bases for J; bases not matched to a gene: 11. CDR1 and CDR2 from the germline V gene are SGHKS and YYEKEE (reference sequence). The CDR3 consists of 14 residues. The CDR3 protein is CASSLLTGAGGYTF. The CDR3 region has the DNA TGTGCCAGCAGCCTTCTTACAGGGGCGGGGGGCTACACCTTC.

This clone was found a few times. V and J are TRBV19 and TRBJ1-1; TRBD1 is a possible D gene (5 bases). CDR3 length equals 14 residues. Germline V lookup: CDR1 LNHDA, CDR2 SQIVND (reference sequence). V lost 3 bases to trimming and J lost 2 bases, with 10 bases between them. CDR3 DNA sequence: TGTGCCAGTAGTATCTACGGGGCTAACACTGAAGCTTTCTTT. Its protein is CASSIYGANTEAFF. Full variable domain (outside the CDR3, taken from reference TRBV19 and TRBJ1-1): DGGITQSPKYLFRKEGQNVTLSCEQNLNHDAMYWYRQDPGQGLRLIYYSQIVNDFQKGDIAEGYSVSREKKESFPLTVTSAQKNPTAFYLCASSIYGANTEAFFGQGTRLTVV.

This clone was counted between two and nine times. The rearrangement uses TRBV5-4 and TRBJ2-1; D is possibly TRBD1 (5 bases). Germline values: CDR1 SGHNT, CDR2 YYREEE (reference sequence). The CDR3 runs to 14 residues. V shed 3 bases and J shed 1 base, with 8 bases lying between them. This chain's CDR3 is CASSSSGSYNEQFF. As DNA, the CDR3 is TGTGCCAGCAGCTCTTCAGGGTCCTACAATGAGCAGTTCTTC.

The genes are TRBV5-1 and TRBJ1-1; D is undetermined. CDR1 and CDR2 (germline): SGHRS, YFSETQ. This CDR3 spans 13 amino acids. Trimming stripped 0 bases from V and 0 bases from J, with 3 bases between. In nucleotides, the CDR3 is TGCGCCAGCAGCTTGGGGGTGAACACTGAAGCTTTCTTT. Amino acid sequence: CASSLGVNTEAFF.

The V call is TRBV6-1, the J call TRBJ1-2, with D unclear. V lost 0 bases to trimming and J lost 8 bases, with 13 bases between them. Germline CDR1 MNHNS, CDR2 SASEGT. This CDR3 spans 14 amino acids. The chain's CDR3 is CASSEAGGSGGYTF. The CDR3 DNA reads TGTGCCAGCAGTGAAGCGGGCGGATCTGGAGGCTACACCTTC.

The chain combines TRBV7-9 with TRBJ2-5; TRBD2 might be the D (5 bases). V was shortened by 4 bases and J by 3 bases, with 12 bases between the two germline ends. The CDR3 is 14 residues long. Germline V gives CDR1 SEHNR, CDR2 FQNEAQ (reference sequence). The CDR3 DNA reads as TGTGCCAGCAGCTACCCGGGGAGAAAAGAGACCCAGTACTTC. Protein: CASSYPGRKETQYF.

The gene calls are TRBV18 and TRBJ1-1, with 10 bases matching TRBD1. This CDR3 has 16 residues. The V and J ends lost 3 bases and 0 bases, in that order; junction bases with no gene match: 4. Germline V gives CDR1 KGHSH, CDR2 LQKENI. This CDR3 reads CASSPRQGAMNTEAFF. Here the CDR3 DNA reads TGTGCCAGCTCACCCCGACAGGGGGCTATGAACACTGAAGCTTTCTTT. The whole variable domain, filled in from reference TRBV18 and TRBJ1-1, reads NAGVMQNPRHLVRRRGQEARLRCSPMKGHSHVYWYRQLPEEGLKFMVYLQKENIIDESGMPKERFSAEFPKEGPSILRIQQVVRGDSAAYFCASSPRQGAMNTEAFFGQGTRLTVV.

This sequence joins TRBV18 and TRBJ1-1, with a possible D match to TRBD1 (6 bases). The CDR3 spans 13 residues. CDR1 KGHSH and CDR2 LQKENI come from the germline V gene. Trimming removed 6 bases from V and 8 bases from J, with 16 bases in between. The CDR3 bases are TGTGCCAGCTCGTCAGACAGGCTACTAGAAGCTTTCTTT. Its translation: CASSSDRLLEAFF.

The chain uses TRBV5-5 and TRBJ2-3; maybe TRBD2 (5 bases). The V and J ends lost 1 base and 1 base respectively, with 7 bases between them. The V gene's germline CDR1 is SGHKS and CDR2 YYEKEE (reference sequence). The CDR3 contains 14 residues. The CDR3 region is CASSLRGGTDTQYF. The CDR3 DNA is TGTGCCAGCAGCTTGCGGGGAGGCACAGATACGCAGTATTTT.

The V gene is TRBV6-6, the J gene TRBJ1-5, with 11 bases aligning to TRBD1. CDR1 and CDR2 (germline): MNHNY, SVGAGI (reference sequence). J lost 5 bases, V lost 2 bases, and 2 bases had no gene match. This CDR3 comprises 15 residues. In DNA form, the CDR3 reads TGTGCCAGCAGTTACGGGGACAGGGGGTATCAGCCCCAGCATTTT. It translates to CASSYGDRGYQPQHF.

This clone was observed a few times. The chain combines TRBV2 with TRBJ2-2; 9 bases are shared with TRBD1. V lost 8 bases, J lost 9 bases, and 13 bases stayed unmatched. Germline V gene sequence: CDR1 SNHLY, CDR2 FYNNEI. This CDR3 has 15 amino acids. In DNA, the CDR3 is TGTGCCAGCGGGGACAGGGAACCCACTAAGAGGGAGCTGTTTTTT. It specifies CASGDREPTKRELFF.

The chain's CDR3 is CASSHGGGYEQYF. The CDR3 DNA reads as TGCGCCAGCAGCCACGGGGGAGGCTACGAGCAGTACTTC. The chain recombines TRBV4-1 with TRBJ2-7; the D gene is possibly TRBD2 (6 bases). Trimming pared 3 bases from V and 3 bases from J, leaving 9 bases between. This CDR3 comprises 13 residues. Germline CDR1 reads MGHRA; CDR2 reads YSYEKL.

J is TRBJ2-1 and V is TRBV27, with TRBD1 matching over 7 bases. Germline loops: CDR1 MNHEY, CDR2 SMNVEV (reference sequence). With 2 bases clipped from V and 7 bases from J, the junction kept 5 bases outside the gene matches. This CDR3 is built from 14 residues. The CDR3 nucleotides read TGTGCCAGCAGTTTAGCCGGCAGGGGGAATGAGCAGTTCTTC. Its protein product is CASSLAGRGNEQFF.

This clone appeared a single time. The V and J genes are TRBV11-3 and TRBJ2-2; D ambiguous. The ends were cut back, 5 bases at V and 2 bases at J, with 18 bases in the middle. Germline CDR1 is SGHNT and CDR2 is YENEEA. The CDR3 has 17 residues. CDR3 loop: CASSPTGAGVNTGELFF. In DNA form, the CDR3 reads TGTGCCAGCAGCCCGACTGGTGCAGGTGTAAACACCGGGGAGCTGTTTTTT. The variable domain in full, with the rest retrieved from reference TRBV11-3 and TRBJ2-2, is EAGVVQSPRYKIIEKKQPVAFWCNPISGHNTLYWYLQNLGQGPELLIRYENEEAVDDSQLPKDRFSAERLKGVDSTLKIQPAELGDSAVYLCASSPTGAGVNTGELFFGEGSRLTVL.

The chain employs TRBV7-6 and TRBJ1-3, with 7 nucleotides matching TRBD1. V trimming: 2 bases; J trimming: 0 bases; junction bases outside the gene matches: 4. Germline assignment: CDR1 SGHVS and CDR2 FNYEAQ. There are 16 residues in the CDR3. The CDR3 spells CASSLQGVDSGNTIYF. CDR3 nucleotide sequence: TGTGCCAGCAGCTTACAGGGGGTAGACTCTGGAAACACCATATATTTT. The complete variable domain, with remaining parts taken from reference TRBV7-6 and TRBJ1-3, reads GAGVSQSPRYKVTKRGQDVALRCDPISGHVSLYWYRQALGQGPEFLTYFNYEAQQDKSGLPNDRFSAERPEGSISTLTIQRTEQRDSAMYRCASSLQGVDSGNTIYFGEGSWLTVV.

The rearrangement joins TRBV28 to TRBJ1-2; tentative D call: TRBD1 (5 bases). Germline V gene lookup returns CDR1 MDHEN and CDR2 SYDVKM. The CDR3 sequence is 12 residues long. The CDR3 loop reads CAGSGVNYGYTF. CDR3 coding DNA: TGTGCAGGATCGGGGGTTAATTATGGCTACACCTTC.

In DNA form, the CDR3 reads TGTGCCAGCTCACCACGATCGTCGACAGAAAAACTGTTTTTT. As protein: CASSPRSSTEKLFF. V and J are TRBV18 and TRBJ1-4; D is undetermined. Trimming stripped 1 base from V and 8 bases from J, with 11 bases between. This CDR3 has 14 amino acids. The germline V gene has CDR1 KGHSH and CDR2 LQKENI. Looking up the rest from reference TRBV18 and TRBJ1-4 gives the full variable domain: NAGVMQNPRHLVRRRGQEARLRCSPMKGHSHVYWYRQLPEEGLKFMVYLQKENIIDESGMPKERFSAEFPKEGPSILRIQQVVRGDSAAYFCASSPRSSTEKLFFGSGTQLSVL.

The chain uses TRBV4-3 and TRBJ2-3; D may be TRBD1 (6 bases). Per the germline V gene, CDR1 is LGHNA and CDR2 is YSLEER. There are 18 residues in the CDR3. With 3 bases removed from V and 0 bases from J, the gap between germline ends came to 19 bases. Here the CDR3 reads CASSQDLRTVVSTDTQYF. The CDR3 DNA is TGCGCCAGCAGCCAGGACCTTCGGACAGTAGTAAGCACAGATACGCAGTATTTT.